This T cell receptor (beta chain) was retrieved from a study of PD-L1 blockade in urothelial cancer (dated by TCRdb to 2015 to 2018). As for the study more broadly: Therapy was started in the mid-2010s for all patients, and atezolizumab 1,200 mg was administered intravenously every 3 weeks. About 85% of the roughly 29 patients were males with bladder-origin urothelial cancer, and about 60% of the 29 reported a prior smoking history. An ECOG performance status of 0 or 1 was recorded for the patients, and 0 to 3 prior chemotherapy regimens had been received by the patients. Blood samples were analyzed 3 weeks after the start of treatment (second dose) and 6 weeks after the start of treatment. Blood samples yielded a median of 141,255 T cells and roughly 83,000 unique TCRs, with median clonality around 0.084. The study, an exploratory multi-omic analysis, examined somatic, immune and clinical correlates of response to PD-L1 blockade with atezolizumab in urothelial cancer. TCR sequencing covered pretreatment tumor samples and matched, serially collected peripheral blood taken before and after atezolizumab treatment. Progression-free survival longer than 6 months counted as durable clinical benefit, and TCR features were additionally tested against both progression-free and overall survival. In the same patients, pretreatment tumors underwent whole exome sequencing and RNA sequencing in addition to TCR sequencing. Durable clinical benefit was achieved by nine patients but not by the remaining 20. Twenty-nine patients had pretreatment blood TCR-seq, about 25 had at least one posttreatment blood collection, and about 25 had tumor TCR-seq.

Concerning this clone: Its binding antigen is unknown. No much larger clone exists at a distance of one base, and base qualities are not known.

The cohort included 25 to 30 patients with locally advanced or metastatic urothelial carcinoma who were treated at Memorial Sloan Kettering on a trial protocol. Peripheral blood mononuclear cells were collected from each patient pretreatment and during treatment, giving between 1 and 8 total time points per patient. The Qiagen DNeasy Blood extraction kit was used to purify genomic DNA from total PBMCs and tumor samples. PBMCs were collected pretreatment and during treatment and were isolated and stored as previously described. Overall study results and their limits: Among patients with durable benefit, tumor-associated TCR clones showed greater expansion in peripheral blood 3 weeks after treatment started (n ≈ 20, p = 0.022). Because of the small sample size (n of about 30) and the many exploratory analyses performed, the results are intended to be regarded as hypothesis-generating. Improved progression-free and overall survival was associated with having pretreatment peripheral blood TCR clonality below the median.

Synthetic TCR analog templates were spiked into each PCR to estimate absolute template abundance from read counts. The immunoSEQ assay was used to amplify TCRbeta CDR3 regions from genomic DNA with bias-controlled V and J gene primers. Sequencing of rearranged TCRbeta segments was done at approximately 20X coverage. The authors' pipeline ran thus. Sequencing errors were corrected by clustering and CDR3s were annotated against IMGT to assign V, D and J genes. Downstream analyses used only productive TCRbeta rearrangements and left out out-of-frame or stop-codon sequences. Clonality was calculated as one minus the Shannon entropy normalized by the log of the number of unique productive sequences. Clones differing between time points or between blood and tumor were identified using Fisher's exact test with Benjamini-Hochberg correction, with an adjusted p below 0.01 applied as the threshold. The source is immuneACCESS, and TCRdb retained only in-frame sequences with V and J called. Part of the clones is not carried over; for the studies checked, unresolved V genes explain less than half of this, and the remainder is unexplained. From that table come the V and J calls and clone size; the DNA was used to work out D and trimming. The sample table records about 100,000 clones; approximately 91% of these occur just once. The ten largest clonotypes hold around 0.92% of the sample.

Reading from cysteine to phenylalanine, the CDR3 counts 17 amino acids. Only the CDR3 DNA stays, 51 bases, in frame from base 1. Germline trimming: 2 bases from V, 0 bases from J; junction bases outside gene matches: 6. CDR1 and CDR2, looked up from the germline V gene (reference sequence), are MNHEY and SMNVEV. The rearrangement combines TRBV27 with TRBJ2-1, with 8 bases in between that match TRBD2. The sequences come from PBMCs, collected around atezolizumab (anti-PD-L1) treatment. The receptor was derived from a woman older than 75 with urothelial cancer. CDR3 loop: CASSLTLAGSSYNEQFF. The DNA is TGTGCCAGCAGTTTAACCTTAGCGGGGTCCTCCTACAATGAGCAGTTCTTC.